This T cell receptor (beta chain) was found in a study of blood T cell repertoires in COVID-19. Study background: Samples taken during acute and convalescent COVID-19 were collected in the United States, Italy and Spain.

Data came from immunoSEQ multiplex PCR; TCRdb stores just in-frame clones and leaves some out. The top ten clones hold 8.2% of a sample with about 57,000 clones, around 82% of them seen once. V lost 0 bases and J lost 3, with 13 bases in between. There are 16 residues in the CDR3. Germline CDR1 MGHRA, CDR2 YSYEKL. The J gene is TRBJ2-3, the V gene TRBV4-1; possible D gene TRBD2, 7 bases. This sequence was found in a woman older than 75 with acute or convalescent COVID-19. Material: peripheral blood. The CDR3 is CASSQERGALTDTQYF. CDR3 coding DNA: TGCGCCAGCAGCCAAGAACGGGGGGCCCTAACAGATACGCAGTATTTT.